This note documents a single T cell receptor beta chain sequence. The clone's antigen remains unknown. Taken from the germline V gene, the CDR1 and CDR2 loops are SNHLY and FYNNEI. Inclusive of the bounding cysteine and phenylalanine, the CDR3 is 17 residues long. No DNA was logged. The sample is drawn from a study of T cells expressing NK-cell markers (dated by TCRdb to between 2020 and 2021). As for the study more broadly: In sorted CD3+CD56+NKG2C+, CD3+CD56+NKG2C- and CD3+CD56-NKG2C+ T-cell subsets from several donors, TCR beta-chain repertoires were profiled. Of the eight sequenced donors, seven were found to be HCMV-seropositive and one was found to be HCMV-seronegative. The study sequenced eight donors, all healthy volunteers chosen at random: three men and five women. Illumina HiSeq 2000/2500, MiSeq or NextSeq was used to sequence libraries as 2 x 150 bp reads.

Points the paper makes about the study in general: In six donors, the dominant CD3+CD56+NKG2C+ clonotypes ranked among the top 10 CD8+ clonotypes, making up roughly 1.0-8% of CD8+ T cells. Whether the expanded NKG2C-expressing T cell clones were specific for HCMV antigens was left unclear. Those dominant clonotypes were again the most abundant among CD3+CD56-NKG2C+ cells in a few donors, at about 28.3-65%.

The instrument was an Illumina HiSeq 2000. The TCR beta cDNA libraries were made using 5'RACE template switching, a step that added both a universal primer site and unique molecular identifiers. Priming for cDNA synthesis came from the TCR beta constant segment, and two successive PCR amplification steps followed. From the authors' description of their analysis: MIGEC handled demultiplexing of the reads and grouping by UMI, while MiTCR was used to assemble and quantify clonotypes. To remove erroneous sequences, TCR cDNA sequences were retained only when supported by two or more reads. Downstream repertoire analysis used the tcR package, and clonotypes were matched across fractions by CDR3 nucleotide sequence plus V segment. Antigen specificity was annotated against VDJdb with VDJmatch, allowing one amino acid substitution in CDR3. TCRdb reprocessed the reads, and each CDR3 protein sequence is entered once, without DNA. The V and J calls shown here were made by TCRdb, not taken from the authors' results. The table for this sample records under 600,000 distinct CDR3 sequences. The ten largest account for almost 1.5% of the sample.

A commercial ELISA kit detecting HCMV-specific IgG in serum was used to determine HCMV serostatus. Ficoll density gradient centrifugation was used to isolate peripheral blood mononuclear cells from blood. What was sequenced was blood T cells: a sorted CD56 or NKG2C T cell subset, CD4+ or CD8+ T cells, or bulk PBMC T cells (not recorded which). The V gene is TRBV2 and the J gene is TRBJ2-3; TCRdb lists TRBD1, though no DNA is available to test this call. The clonotype was recovered from a woman in her forties or fifties in good health. Donor details come from another sample of the same person, matched by shared clones. The CDR3 protein: CASSRTGSASGSDTQYF.